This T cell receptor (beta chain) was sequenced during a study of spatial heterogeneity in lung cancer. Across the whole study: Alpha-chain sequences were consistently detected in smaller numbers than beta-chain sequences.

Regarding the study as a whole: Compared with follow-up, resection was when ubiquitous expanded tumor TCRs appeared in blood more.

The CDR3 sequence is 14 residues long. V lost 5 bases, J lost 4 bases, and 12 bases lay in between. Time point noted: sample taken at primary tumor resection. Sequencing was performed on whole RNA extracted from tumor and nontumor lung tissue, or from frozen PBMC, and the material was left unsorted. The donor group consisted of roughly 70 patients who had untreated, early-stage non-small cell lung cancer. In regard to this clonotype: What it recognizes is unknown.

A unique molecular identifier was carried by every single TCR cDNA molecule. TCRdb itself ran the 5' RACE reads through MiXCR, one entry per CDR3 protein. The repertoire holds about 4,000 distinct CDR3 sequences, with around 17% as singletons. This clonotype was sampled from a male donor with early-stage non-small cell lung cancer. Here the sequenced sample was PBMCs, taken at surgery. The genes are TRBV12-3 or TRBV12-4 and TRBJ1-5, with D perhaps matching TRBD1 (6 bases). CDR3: CASSAGTRNQPQHF. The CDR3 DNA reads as TGTGCCAGCAGTGCCGGGACAAGGAATCAGCCCCAGCATTTT.